This T cell receptor (beta chain) was profiled in a study of OX40 agonist ivuxolimab in advanced cancers. The CDR3 covers 16 residues. Germline-derived CDR1 and CDR2 are SGHVS and FNYEAQ. Trimming removed 1 base at V and 7 bases at J, with 16 bases between. Data came from immunoSEQ multiplex PCR; TCRdb stores just in-frame clones and leaves some out. Of about 16,000 clones in the sample, roughly four fifths were seen once. The V call is TRBV7-6, the J call TRBJ1-4, with D maybe TRBD1 (6 bases). The TCR sequence derives from an adult with an advanced solid tumor such as melanoma, head and neck, liver or kidney cancer. The source was CD4+ or CD8+ T cells sorted from blood, collected in a trial of the OX40 agonist ivuxolimab. CDR3 in DNA: TGTGCCAGCAGCTTAGGGGAGACAGGTTCGATTGAAAAACTGTTTTTT. This encodes CASSLGETGSIEKLFF.